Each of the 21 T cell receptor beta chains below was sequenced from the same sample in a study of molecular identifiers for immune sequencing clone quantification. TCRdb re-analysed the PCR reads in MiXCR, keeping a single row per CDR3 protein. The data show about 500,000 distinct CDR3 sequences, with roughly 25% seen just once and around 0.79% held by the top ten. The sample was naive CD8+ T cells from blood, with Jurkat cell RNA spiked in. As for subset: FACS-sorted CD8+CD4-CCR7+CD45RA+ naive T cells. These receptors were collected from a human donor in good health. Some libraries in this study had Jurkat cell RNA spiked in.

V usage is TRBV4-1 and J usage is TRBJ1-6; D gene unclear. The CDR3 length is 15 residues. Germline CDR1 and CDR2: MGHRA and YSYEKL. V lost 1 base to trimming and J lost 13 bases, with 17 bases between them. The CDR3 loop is CASSQAGQEGWPLHF. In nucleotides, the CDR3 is TGCGCCAGCAGCCAAGCTGGGCAGGAAGGCTGGCCCCTCCACTTT.

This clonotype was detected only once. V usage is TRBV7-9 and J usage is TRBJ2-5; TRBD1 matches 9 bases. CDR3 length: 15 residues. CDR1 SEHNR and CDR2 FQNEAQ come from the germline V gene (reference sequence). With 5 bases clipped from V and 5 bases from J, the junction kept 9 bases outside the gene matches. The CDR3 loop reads CASSPTGGGRETQYF. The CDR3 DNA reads TGTGCCAGCAGCCCCACAGGGGGCGGTAGGGAGACCCAGTACTTC.

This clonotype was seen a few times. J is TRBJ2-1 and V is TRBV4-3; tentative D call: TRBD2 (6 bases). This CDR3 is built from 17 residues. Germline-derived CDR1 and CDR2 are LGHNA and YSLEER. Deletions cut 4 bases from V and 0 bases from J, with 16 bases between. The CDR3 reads CASSPGLVRSSYNEQFF. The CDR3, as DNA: TGCGCCAGCAGCCCGGGACTGGTCCGGAGCTCCTACAATGAGCAGTTCTTC.

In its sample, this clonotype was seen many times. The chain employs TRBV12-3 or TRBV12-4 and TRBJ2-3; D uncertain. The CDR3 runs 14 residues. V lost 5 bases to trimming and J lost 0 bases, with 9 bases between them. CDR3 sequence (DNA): TGTGCCAGCAGTCCTGGGCGAAGCACAGATACGCAGTATTTT. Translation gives CASSPGRSTDTQYF.

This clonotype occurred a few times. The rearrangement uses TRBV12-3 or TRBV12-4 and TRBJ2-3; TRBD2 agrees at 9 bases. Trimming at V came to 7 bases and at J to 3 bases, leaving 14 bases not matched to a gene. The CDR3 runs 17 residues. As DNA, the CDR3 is TGTGCCAGCACCCCCTTGGCGGGGGGGCCGTGGACAGATACGCAGTATTTT. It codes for CASTPLAGGPWTDTQYF.

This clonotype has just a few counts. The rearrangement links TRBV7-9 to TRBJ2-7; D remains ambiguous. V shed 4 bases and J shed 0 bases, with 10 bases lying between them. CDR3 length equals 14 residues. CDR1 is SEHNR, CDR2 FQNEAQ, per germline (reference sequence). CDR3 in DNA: TGTGCCAGCAGCTCTCCTAGGTTCTCCTACGAGCAGTACTTC. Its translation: CASSSPRFSYEQYF.

Here the CDR3 DNA reads TGTGCCAGCAGCTTCCCGAGGGGCGAGCGGGCCTCGGGTGAGCAGTTCTTC. It specifies CASSFPRGERASGEQFF. This rearrangement joins TRBV7-9 to TRBJ2-1; D is perhaps TRBD2 (6 bases). Between the trimmed V and J ends, which lost 3 bases and 9 bases, there was a span of 24 bases. In germline, CDR1 is SEHNR, CDR2 FQNEAQ (reference sequence). This CDR3 is built from 17 residues.

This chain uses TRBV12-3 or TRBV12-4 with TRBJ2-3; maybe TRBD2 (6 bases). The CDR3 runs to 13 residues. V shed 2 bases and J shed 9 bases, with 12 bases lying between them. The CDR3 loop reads CASSLSIAGTQYF. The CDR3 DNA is TGTGCCAGCAGTTTAAGTATTGCGGGGACGCAGTATTTT.

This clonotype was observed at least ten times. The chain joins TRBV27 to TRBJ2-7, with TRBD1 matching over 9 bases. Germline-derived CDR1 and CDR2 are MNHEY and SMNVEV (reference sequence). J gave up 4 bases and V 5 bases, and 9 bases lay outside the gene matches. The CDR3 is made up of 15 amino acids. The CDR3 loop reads CASSLSGTGSYEQYF. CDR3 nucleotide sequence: TGTGCCAGCAGTCTCTCCGGGACAGGGTCGTACGAGCAGTACTTC.

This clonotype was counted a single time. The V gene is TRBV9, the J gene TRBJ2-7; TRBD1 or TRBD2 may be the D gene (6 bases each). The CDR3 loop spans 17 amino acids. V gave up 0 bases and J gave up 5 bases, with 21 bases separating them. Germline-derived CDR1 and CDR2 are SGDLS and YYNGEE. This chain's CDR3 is CASSVGDTSYGGDEQYF. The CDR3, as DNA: TGTGCCAGCAGCGTAGGGGACACCTCATACGGGGGTGACGAGCAGTACTTC.

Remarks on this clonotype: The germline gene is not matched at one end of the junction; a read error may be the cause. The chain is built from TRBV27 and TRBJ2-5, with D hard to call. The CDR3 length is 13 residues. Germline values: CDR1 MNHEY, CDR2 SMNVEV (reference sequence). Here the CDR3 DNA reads TGTGCCAGCAGTTTAGGGTTCAAAGAGACCCAGTACTTT. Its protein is CASSLGFKETQYF.

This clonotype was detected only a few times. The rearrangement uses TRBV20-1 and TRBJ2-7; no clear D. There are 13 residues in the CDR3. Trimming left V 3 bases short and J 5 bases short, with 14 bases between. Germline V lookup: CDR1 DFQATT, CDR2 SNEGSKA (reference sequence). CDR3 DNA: TGCAGTGCTAGGCTCGTTTCTAGAGACGAGCAGTACTTC. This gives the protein CSARLVSRDEQYF.

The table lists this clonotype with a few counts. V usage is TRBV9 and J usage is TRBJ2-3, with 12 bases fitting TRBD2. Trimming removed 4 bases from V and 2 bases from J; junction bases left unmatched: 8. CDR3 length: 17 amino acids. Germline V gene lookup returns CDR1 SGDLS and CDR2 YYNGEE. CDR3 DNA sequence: TGTGCCAGCAGCATATCTAGGACTAGCGGGGCCACAGATACGCAGTATTTT. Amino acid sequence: CASSISRTSGATDTQYF.

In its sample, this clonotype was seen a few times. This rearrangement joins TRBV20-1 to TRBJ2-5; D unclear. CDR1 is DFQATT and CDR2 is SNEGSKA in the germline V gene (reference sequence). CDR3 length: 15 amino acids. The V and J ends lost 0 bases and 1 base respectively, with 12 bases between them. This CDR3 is CSARDRGTSQETQYF. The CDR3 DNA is TGCAGTGCTAGAGATAGAGGCACGAGCCAAGAGACCCAGTACTTC.

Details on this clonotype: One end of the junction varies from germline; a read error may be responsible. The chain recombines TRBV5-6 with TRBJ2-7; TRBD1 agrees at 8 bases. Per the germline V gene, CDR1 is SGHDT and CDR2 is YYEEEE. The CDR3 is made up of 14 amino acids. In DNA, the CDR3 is TGTGCCGGCAGCTTGGCGACAGGGGTCTACGAGCAGTACTTC. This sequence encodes CAGSLATGVYEQYF.

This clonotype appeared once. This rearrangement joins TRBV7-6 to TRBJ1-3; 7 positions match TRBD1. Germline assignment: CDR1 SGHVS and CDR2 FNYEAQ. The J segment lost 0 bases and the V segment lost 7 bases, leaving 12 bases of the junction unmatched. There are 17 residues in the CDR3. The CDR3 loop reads CASIDGTADGSGNTIYF. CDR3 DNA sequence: TGTGCCAGCATCGACGGGACAGCTGATGGCTCTGGAAACACCATATATTTT.

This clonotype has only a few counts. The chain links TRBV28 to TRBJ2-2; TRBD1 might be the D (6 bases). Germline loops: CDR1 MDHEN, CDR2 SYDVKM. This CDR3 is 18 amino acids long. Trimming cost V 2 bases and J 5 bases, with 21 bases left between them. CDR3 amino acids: CASSLGSAGVIETGELFF. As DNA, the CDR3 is TGTGCCAGCAGTTTAGGCAGTGCAGGGGTTATAGAGACCGGGGAGCTGTTTTTT.

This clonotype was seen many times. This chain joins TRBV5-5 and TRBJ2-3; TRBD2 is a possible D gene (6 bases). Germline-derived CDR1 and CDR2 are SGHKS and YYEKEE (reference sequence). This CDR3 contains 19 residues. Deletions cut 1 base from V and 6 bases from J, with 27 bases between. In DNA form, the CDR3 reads TGTGCCAGCAGCTTGATGGGCCGTATGGGAGGAGGGGCTTACGATACGCAGTATTTT. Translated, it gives CASSLMGRMGGGAYDTQYF.

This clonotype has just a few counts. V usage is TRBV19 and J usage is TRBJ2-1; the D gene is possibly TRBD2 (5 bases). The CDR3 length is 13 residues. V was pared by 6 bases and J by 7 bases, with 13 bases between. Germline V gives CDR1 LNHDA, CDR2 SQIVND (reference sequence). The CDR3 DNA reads TGTGCCAGTAGCCCGGGAAGTAGGAATGAGCAGTTCTTC. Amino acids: CASSPGSRNEQFF.

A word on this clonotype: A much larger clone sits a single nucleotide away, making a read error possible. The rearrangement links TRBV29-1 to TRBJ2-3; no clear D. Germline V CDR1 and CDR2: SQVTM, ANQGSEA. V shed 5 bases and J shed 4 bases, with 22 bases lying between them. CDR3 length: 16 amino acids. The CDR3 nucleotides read TGCAGCGTTATCAGGCAAACTACAAATAGGCCAGATACGCAGTATTTT. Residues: CSVIRQTTNRPDTQYF.

DNA for the CDR3: TGTGCCAGCAGCTCTGGAGGGGCCACTGAAGCTTTCTTT. Translating gives CASSSGGATEAFF. The V and J genes are TRBV7-6 and TRBJ1-1; a possible D gene is TRBD1 (5 bases). Germline lookup yields CDR1 SGHVS and CDR2 FNYEAQ. Trimming took off 4 bases at V and 4 bases at J, with 10 bases between the two ends. The CDR3 has 13 amino acids.